This T cell receptor (beta chain) was sequenced for a study of blood T cell repertoires in COVID-19 (TCRdb year 2020). Notes on the research overall: Samples from collaborators originated in the United States, Italy and Spain and spanned both the acute and convalescent phases of COVID-19. The material from the prospective study consisted of cDNA or gDNA derived from T cells, B-cell-depleted T cells, or PBMCs. Deeply sampled blood TCRbeta repertoires from subjects exposed to, actively infected with, or recovered from COVID-19 were included in the dataset. The repertoires were made available in a free public database intended to serve as a resource for research on the immune response to SARS-CoV-2. The samples were drawn from the first 160 participants of the ongoing ImmuneRACE study and from 950 to 1,500 subjects provided by 6 global collaborators. The sample metadata nearly always contained a de-identified subject ID, COVID-19 status, age in years and sex. Where available, HLA class I and class II types were taken from metadata supplied by the sample provider and were not determined by assay-based typing.

Participants in the prospective study were aged roughly 18 to 100 years, lived in 24 United States geographic areas, and enrolled through a virtual design. Cohort assignment in the prospective study relied on participant-reported clinical history from a screening survey and a study questionnaire. In the prospective study, whole blood, serum and a nasopharyngeal or oropharyngeal swab were collected from each participant by mobile phlebotomists. Prospective study participants could optionally give additional blood draws and questionnaires over an approximately 2-month period. Blood samples from the prospective study were shipped frozen or at room temperature prior to DNA extraction. On this clone itself: Its antigen remains undetermined. Base quality data are lacking; no much larger clone is found one base away.

The paper's findings and limits, for the study overall: How much clinical and demographic metadata was included differed by source and by participant, and the metadata was provided uncurated.

TCRbeta CDR3 regions were amplified from genomic DNA using the immunoSEQ Assay, a bias-controlled multiplex PCR. Processing in the source paper ran as follows. Nucleated cell counts per sample were estimated from amplification of reference gene primers within the assay. To quantify the absolute abundance of each unique TCRbeta CDR3 rearrangement, sequence reads were collapsed and filtered. Productive Simpson clonality was computed per sample as the square root of Simpson's diversity index over productive rearrangements. Drawn from immuneACCESS, this table holds only the in-frame rearrangements with V and J called that TCRdb kept. Clones are partly lost; checked studies trace under half to an unresolved V gene and leave the rest unexplained. V and J calls and clone size follow that table, whereas D and trimming were derived from the DNA. In this sample the table shows 250,000 to 300,000 clones, about nine tenths of which occur a single time. The ten most abundant clones make up more than 1% of the sample.

The sequenced material came from PBMCs or T cells enriched from blood (not recorded which). This TCR derives from a human donor in a cohort exposed to, infected with or recovered from COVID-19 (not recorded which). The donor label of this sample is uncertain.

CDR3 sequence: CASSPNSNQPQHF. The nucleotides are TGTGCCAGCAGTCCTAATAGCAATCAGCCCCAGCATTTT. The chain is assembled from TRBV25-1 and TRBJ1-5, with the D gene uncertain. The germline ends are 5 bases apart after V is trimmed by 5 bases and J by 0 bases. The CDR3, cysteine through phenylalanine, is 13 amino acids long. The CDR3 DNA has 39 bases and is translated from base 1. According to the germline V gene, CDR1 reads MGHDK and CDR2 reads SYGVNS.